The 28 T cell receptor beta chains reported below all come from one sample, sequenced in a study of PD-1 blockade in classical Hodgkin lymphoma. Time point given: cycle 4 day 1 (C4D1), after five to seven weeks of nivolumab. There was relapse after autologous stem cell transplantation in every patient, and there was variation in brentuximab vedotin exposure. The method was immunoSEQ multiplex PCR; TCRdb's version includes in-frame clones alone and lacks a portion of them. The table has about 110,000 clones, approximately 89% seen once. The source material was peripheral blood mononuclear cells (PBMCs), sampled before the fourth cycle of nivolumab. Every receptor here comes from a human donor with classical Hodgkin lymphoma.

The chain combines TRBV7-2 with TRBJ2-7, with D tentatively TRBD2 (5 bases). CDR1 is SGHTA, CDR2 FQGNSA, per germline. The CDR3 contains 13 residues. V lost 4 bases, J lost 7 bases, and 14 bases lay in between. CDR3 region: CASSYRGGREQYF. Here the CDR3 DNA reads TGTGCCAGCAGCTACCGTGGAGGTAGGGAGCAGTACTTC.

This CDR3 is CASSRGLGQPQHF. The CDR3 DNA reads TGTGCCAGCTCACGGGGGCTAGGTCAGCCCCAGCATTTT. V gene TRBV18 combines with J gene TRBJ1-5; D perhaps matches TRBD1 (6 bases). The CDR3 runs 13 residues. V dropped 4 bases and J dropped 6 bases, with 10 bases sitting between them. Germline CDR1 is KGHSH and CDR2 is LQKENI.

This chain joins TRBV28 and TRBJ2-7; D is perhaps TRBD1 (5 bases). In germline, CDR1 is MDHEN, CDR2 SYDVKM. CDR3 length equals 15 residues. V lost 5 bases, J lost 0 bases, and 14 bases lay in between. CDR3 loop: CASSLALDISYEQYF. The CDR3 nucleotides read TGTGCCAGCAGTCTTGCCCTGGACATCTCCTACGAGCAGTACTTC.

This clone was observed once. V and J are TRBV15 and TRBJ1-5, with 7 bases fitting TRBD1. The CDR3 runs 18 residues. Germline V gene lookup returns CDR1 LNHNV and CDR2 YYDKDF (reference sequence). J gave up 0 bases and V 1 base, and 9 bases lay outside the gene matches. CDR3 in amino acids: CATSRARGTLTSNQPQHF. For the CDR3, the DNA is TGTGCCACCAGCAGAGCCAGGGGGACACTGACTAGCAATCAGCCCCAGCATTTT.

This clone was observed a single time. The CDR3 DNA follows: TGTGCCAGCAGTTCAAAGAGGAATCAGCCCCAGCATTTT. Translating gives CASSSKRNQPQHF. The rearrangement joins TRBV28 to TRBJ1-5; D remains unclear. The CDR3 runs to 13 residues. V lost 4 bases and J 4 bases, leaving 8 bases between the germline ends. Germline lookup yields CDR1 MDHEN and CDR2 SYDVKM.

In its sample, this clone was seen a few times. The CDR3 DNA sequence: TGCGCCAGCAGCTTGGAACAGGCGTCCTACAATGAGCAGTTCTTC. Amino acid sequence: CASSLEQASYNEQFF. The chain recombines TRBV5-1 with TRBJ2-1, with D possibly matching TRBD1 (5 bases). The V and J ends lost 0 bases and 1 base respectively, with 8 bases between them. The CDR3 contains 15 residues. CDR1 and CDR2 from the germline V gene are SGHRS and YFSETQ.

J is TRBJ2-7 and V is TRBV5-6; 7 bases are shared with TRBD1. Trimming removed 3 bases from V and 6 bases from J; junction bases left unmatched: 9. Germline CDR1 is SGHDT and CDR2 is YYEEEE. This CDR3 has 14 residues. CDR3 residues: CASSSRGRKTEQYF. In nucleotides, the CDR3 is TGTGCCAGCAGCTCGAGGGGGCGTAAGACCGAGCAGTACTTC.

The V call is TRBV5-1, the J call TRBJ2-1; 9 bases match TRBD2. The CDR3 spans 14 residues. The V gene's germline CDR1 is SGHRS and CDR2 YFSETQ. Trimming cost V 4 bases and J 5 bases; bases outside gene matches: 4. CDR3 loop: CASSGTSRHNEQFF. In DNA, the CDR3 is TGCGCCAGCAGCGGGACTAGCCGTCACAATGAGCAGTTCTTC.

The CDR3 is CAWSEAVSHSNQPQHF. CDR3 sequence (DNA): TGTGCCTGGAGTGAGGCTGTCTCTCATAGCAATCAGCCCCAGCATTTT. The genes are TRBV30 and TRBJ1-5; the D is unclear. The germline V and J ends were trimmed by 1 base and 0 bases, with 13 bases remaining between them. This CDR3 comprises 16 residues. CDR1 and CDR2 (germline): GTSNPN, SVGIG (reference sequence).

The count of this clone is one. This rearrangement joins TRBV14 to TRBJ2-1; 7 bases are shared with TRBD2. The ends lost 3 bases at V and 7 bases at J; junction bases unmatched: 6. Germline CDR1 reads SGHDN; CDR2 reads FVKESK. CDR3 length: 14 amino acids. CDR3 sequence reads: CASSQASGLNEQFF. CDR3 DNA: TGTGCCAGCAGCCAGGCTAGCGGCCTGAATGAGCAGTTCTTC.

The rearrangement joins TRBV11-3 to TRBJ2-2; 13 bases fit TRBD2. The V and J ends lost 5 bases and 6 bases, in that order; junction bases with no gene match: 6. Germline V gene lookup returns CDR1 SGHNT and CDR2 YENEEA. CDR3 size: 16 residues. The CDR3 protein is CASSVTSGRRAGELFF. The CDR3 DNA sequence: TGTGCCAGCAGCGTGACTAGCGGGAGGCGGGCCGGGGAGCTGTTTTTT.

V is TRBV30 and J is TRBJ2-3; TRBD2 might be the D (5 bases). The V gene lost 4 bases and the J gene lost 5 bases, with 13 bases spanning the gap. Per the germline V gene, CDR1 is GTSNPN and CDR2 is SVGIG (reference sequence). The CDR3 length is 13 residues. CDR3 sequence: CAWILWSGDTQYF. DNA of the CDR3: TGTGCCTGGATTCTGTGGAGCGGAGATACGCAGTATTTT. Complete variable domain (other parts from reference TRBV30 and TRBJ2-3): SQTIHQWPATLVQPVGSPLSLECTVEGTSNPNLYWYRQAAGRGLQLLFYSVGIGQISSEVPQNLSASRPQDRQFILSSKKLLLSDSGFYLCAWILWSGDTQYFGPGTRLTVL.

This clone was observed a single time. This chain links TRBV2 with TRBJ2-3; 10 bases map to TRBD2. CDR1 SNHLY and CDR2 FYNNEI come from the germline V gene. This CDR3 has 17 residues. Germline trimming cut 4 bases from V and 2 bases from J; bases unmatched to any gene: 9. In DNA, the CDR3 is TGTGCCAGCAGTGGGAGATCACTAGCGGGACACACAGATACGCAGTATTTT. Translating it yields CASSGRSLAGHTDTQYF.

This chain joins TRBV15 and TRBJ1-2; possibly TRBD1 for D (6 bases). CDR3 length: 15 residues. Trimming took off 5 bases at V and 2 bases at J, with 15 bases between the two ends. The germline CDR1 and CDR2 sequences are LNHNV and YYDKDF (reference sequence). The DNA for the CDR3 is TGTGCCACCAGCCCATTGGGAGGGGGAAACTATGGCTACACCTTC. This translates into CATSPLGGGNYGYTF. Full variable domain (remainder filled in from reference TRBV15 and TRBJ1-2): DAMVIQNPRYQVTQFGKPVTLSCSQTLNHNVMYWYQQKSSQAPKLLFHYYDKDFNNEADTPDNFQSRRPNTSFCFLDIRSPGLGDTAMYLCATSPLGGGNYGYTFGSGTRLTVV.

The rearrangement links TRBV28 to TRBJ1-2; D gene unclear. The V gene lost 2 bases and the J gene lost 6 bases, with 13 bases spanning the gap. The CDR3 length is 14 residues. Germline V CDR1 and CDR2: MDHEN, SYDVKM. The CDR3 nucleotides read TGTGCCAGCAGTTTAAGGACCGCTGTAAATGGCTACACCTTC. Its protein product is CASSLRTAVNGYTF.

J is TRBJ2-5 and V is TRBV5-1; no definite D call. This CDR3 has 12 amino acids. Germline V gene data show CDR1 as SGHRS and CDR2 as YFSETQ. V was shortened by 0 bases and J by 3 bases, with 3 bases between the two germline ends. The CDR3 reads CASSLDEETQYF. The CDR3 DNA follows: TGCGCCAGCAGCTTGGACGAAGAGACCCAGTACTTC.

The V and J genes are TRBV6-6 and TRBJ2-7; a possible D gene is TRBD1 (6 bases). CDR1 is MNHNY and CDR2 is SVGAGI in the germline V gene (reference sequence). With 6 bases removed from V and 1 base from J, the gap between germline ends came to 10 bases. This CDR3 has 13 residues. The CDR3 reads CASRPRGSYEQYF. The CDR3 DNA sequence: TGTGCCAGCAGGCCTAGGGGGTCCTACGAGCAGTACTTC.

J is TRBJ2-7 and V is TRBV6-6; D might be TRBD1 or TRBD2, each matching 6 bases. The CDR3 is made up of 16 amino acids. Per the germline V gene, CDR1 is MNHNY and CDR2 is SVGAGI (reference sequence). V gave up 7 bases and J gave up 1 base, with 20 bases separating them. CDR3 coding DNA: TGTGCCAGCAATCGAGGGGGAGGATACTCTTCCTACGAGCAGTACTTC. Translating it yields CASNRGGGYSSYEQYF.

This clone was seen a handful of times. This rearrangement joins TRBV4-1 to TRBJ1-5, with D tentatively TRBD1 (6 bases). Trimming took off 4 bases at V and 0 bases at J, with 10 bases between the two ends. Germline-derived CDR1 and CDR2 are MGHRA and YSYEKL. The CDR3 contains 15 residues. In DNA form, the CDR3 reads TGCGCCAGCAGCCGATCAGGGGATAGCAATCAGCCCCAGCATTTT. Protein sequence: CASSRSGDSNQPQHF.

Only one count was recorded for this clone. This sequence joins TRBV7-2 and TRBJ2-1; no reliable D call. Trimming left V 0 bases short and J 4 bases short, with 10 bases between. Germline lookup yields CDR1 SGHTA and CDR2 FQGNSA. The CDR3 sequence is 15 residues long. This CDR3 is CASSLARRVYNEQFF. As DNA, the CDR3 is TGTGCCAGCAGCTTAGCGCGACGAGTTTACAATGAGCAGTTCTTC.

The chain couples TRBV5-1 to TRBJ2-1, with no clear D. The CDR3 consists of 13 residues. V dropped 3 bases and J dropped 9 bases, with 13 bases sitting between them. The germline gives CDR1 SGHRS, CDR2 YFSETQ. The CDR3 DNA sequence: TGCGCCAGCAGCTCCACTTGGGTGCCTGAGCAGTTCTTC. Translating gives CASSSTWVPEQFF.

J is TRBJ2-1 and V is TRBV30; TRBD2 matches 8 bases. Per the germline V gene, CDR1 is GTSNPN and CDR2 is SVGIG (reference sequence). Trimming removed 2 bases from V and 2 bases from J; junction bases left unmatched: 8. The CDR3 consists of 16 residues. Written as DNA, the CDR3 is TGTGCCTGGAGTTTTGGAGGTAGCGGGACCTACAATGAGCAGTTCTTC. It translates to CAWSFGGSGTYNEQFF.

The V gene is TRBV2, the J gene TRBJ2-5; 8 bases map to TRBD1. Germline CDR1 and CDR2: SNHLY and FYNNEI. The CDR3 has 17 amino acids. The junction had 17 bases not matched to a gene; V was cut back by 6 bases and J by 5 bases. This CDR3 is CASSPEAPDRDVETQYF. The CDR3 nucleotides read TGTGCCAGCAGCCCCGAAGCCCCGGACAGGGATGTGGAGACCCAGTACTTC.

This clone was seen a few times. The chain joins TRBV30 to TRBJ1-1; no firm D call. Trimming took off 2 bases at V and 1 base at J, with 8 bases between the two ends. Germline CDR1 and CDR2: GTSNPN and SVGIG (reference sequence). The CDR3 runs 13 residues. The CDR3 here is CAWSPTANTEAFF. The CDR3, as DNA: TGTGCCTGGAGTCCTACAGCGAACACTGAAGCTTTCTTT.

This rearrangement joins TRBV18 to TRBJ2-7; D perhaps matches TRBD1 (6 bases). Germline values: CDR1 KGHSH, CDR2 LQKENI. V dropped 2 bases and J dropped 0 bases, with 8 bases sitting between them. The CDR3 sequence is 14 residues long. Here the CDR3 reads CASSPSTGSYEQYF. The CDR3 nucleotides read TGTGCCAGCTCACCATCGACAGGCTCCTACGAGCAGTACTTC.

The chain combines TRBV2 with TRBJ2-1, with unresolved D. V lost 4 bases and J 7 bases, leaving 17 bases between the germline ends. This CDR3 region has 15 residues. Germline lookup yields CDR1 SNHLY and CDR2 FYNNEI. The CDR3 coding sequence is TGTGCCAGCAGTGGGACCGGCGGTCCCCAAAATGAGCAGTTCTTC. Its translation: CASSGTGGPQNEQFF.

The chain couples TRBV28 to TRBJ1-2; D not certain. The CDR3 loop spans 19 amino acids. V dropped 4 bases and J dropped 0 bases, with 24 bases sitting between them. CDR1 is MDHEN and CDR2 is SYDVKM in the germline V gene. The CDR3 loop is CASSYSLTISGWSNYGYTF. CDR3 in DNA: TGTGCCAGCAGTTACAGCCTGACTATCTCTGGGTGGTCTAACTATGGCTACACCTTC.

The chain is built from TRBV10-3 and TRBJ1-2; D gene unclear. The V gene's germline CDR1 is ENHRY and CDR2 SYGVKD. The CDR3 covers 14 residues. V gave up 0 bases and J gave up 8 bases, with 13 bases separating them. In DNA, the CDR3 is TGTGCCATCAGTGAGTCCCCTGCCGGCCGGGGCTACACCTTC. As protein: CAISESPAGRGYTF.